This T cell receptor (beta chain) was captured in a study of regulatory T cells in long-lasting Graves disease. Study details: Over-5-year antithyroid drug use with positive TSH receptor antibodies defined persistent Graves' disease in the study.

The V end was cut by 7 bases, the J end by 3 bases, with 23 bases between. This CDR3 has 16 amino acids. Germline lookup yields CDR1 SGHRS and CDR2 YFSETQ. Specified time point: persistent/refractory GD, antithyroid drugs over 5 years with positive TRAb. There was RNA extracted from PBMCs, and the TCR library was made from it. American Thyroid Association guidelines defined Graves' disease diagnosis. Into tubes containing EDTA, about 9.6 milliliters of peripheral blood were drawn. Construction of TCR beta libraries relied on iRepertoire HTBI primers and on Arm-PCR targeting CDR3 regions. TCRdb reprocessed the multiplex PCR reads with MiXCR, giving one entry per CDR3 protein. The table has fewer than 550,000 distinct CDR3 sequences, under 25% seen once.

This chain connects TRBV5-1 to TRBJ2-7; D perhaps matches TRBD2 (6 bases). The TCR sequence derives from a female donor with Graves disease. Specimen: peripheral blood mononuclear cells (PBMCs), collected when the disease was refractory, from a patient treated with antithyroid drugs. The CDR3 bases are TGCGCCAGCTCCCTTATGGCGGGGACTGAATACTACGAGCAGTACTTC. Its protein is CASSLMAGTEYYEQYF.